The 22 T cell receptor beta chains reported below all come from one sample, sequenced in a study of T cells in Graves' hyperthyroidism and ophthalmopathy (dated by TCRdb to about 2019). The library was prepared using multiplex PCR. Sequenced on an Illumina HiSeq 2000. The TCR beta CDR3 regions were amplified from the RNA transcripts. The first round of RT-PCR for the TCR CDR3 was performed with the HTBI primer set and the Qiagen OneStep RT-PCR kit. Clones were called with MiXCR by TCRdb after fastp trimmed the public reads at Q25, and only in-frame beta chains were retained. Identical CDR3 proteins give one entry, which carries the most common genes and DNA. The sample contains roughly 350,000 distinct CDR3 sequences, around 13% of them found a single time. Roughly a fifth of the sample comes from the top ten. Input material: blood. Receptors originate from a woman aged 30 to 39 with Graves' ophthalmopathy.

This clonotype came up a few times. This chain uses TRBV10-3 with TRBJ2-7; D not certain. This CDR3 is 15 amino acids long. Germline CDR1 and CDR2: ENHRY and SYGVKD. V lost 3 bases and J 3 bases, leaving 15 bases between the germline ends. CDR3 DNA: TGTGCCATCAGTGAAGAAACCTCAATTCACTACGAGCAGTACTTC. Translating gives CAISEETSIHYEQYF.

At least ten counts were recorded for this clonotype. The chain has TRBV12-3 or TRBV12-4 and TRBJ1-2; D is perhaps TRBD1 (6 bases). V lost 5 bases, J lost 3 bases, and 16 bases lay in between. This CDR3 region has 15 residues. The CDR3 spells CASSLGGKGDYGYTF. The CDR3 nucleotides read TGTGCCAGCAGTCTTGGGGGAAAGGGGGACTATGGCTACACCTTC.

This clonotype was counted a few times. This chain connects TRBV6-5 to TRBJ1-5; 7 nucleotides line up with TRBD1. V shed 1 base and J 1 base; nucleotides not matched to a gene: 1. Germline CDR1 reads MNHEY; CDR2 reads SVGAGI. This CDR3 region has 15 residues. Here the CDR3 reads CASSYLGQSNQPQHF. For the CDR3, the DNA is TGTGCCAGCAGTTACTTGGGACAGAGCAATCAGCCCCAGCATTTT.

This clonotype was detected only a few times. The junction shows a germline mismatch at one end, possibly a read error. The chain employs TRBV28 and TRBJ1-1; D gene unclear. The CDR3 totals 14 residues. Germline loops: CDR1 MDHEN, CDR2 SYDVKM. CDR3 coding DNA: TGTGCCAGCAGTTTTTTGAAGATGAACACTGAAGCTCTCTTT. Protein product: CASSFLKMNTEALF.

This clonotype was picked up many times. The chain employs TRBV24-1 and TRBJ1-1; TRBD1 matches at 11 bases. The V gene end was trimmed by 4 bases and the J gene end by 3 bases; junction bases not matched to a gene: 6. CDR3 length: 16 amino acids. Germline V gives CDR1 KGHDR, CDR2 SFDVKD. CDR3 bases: TGTGCCACCAGTGACCGGACAGGGGGCCCGCACACTGAAGCTTTCTTT. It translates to CATSDRTGGPHTEAFF.

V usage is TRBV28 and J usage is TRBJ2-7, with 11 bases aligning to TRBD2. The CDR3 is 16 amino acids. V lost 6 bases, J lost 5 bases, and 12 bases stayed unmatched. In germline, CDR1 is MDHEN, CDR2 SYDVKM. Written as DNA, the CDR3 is TGTGCCAGCAGCCCCGGCGGCTCGGGACTAGCGGACGAGCAGTACTTC. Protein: CASSPGGSGLADEQYF. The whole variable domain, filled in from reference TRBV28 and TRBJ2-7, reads DVKVTQSSRYLVKRTGEKVFLECVQDMDHENMFWYRQDPGLGLRLIYFSYDVKMKEKGDIPEGYSVSREKKERFSLILESASTNQTSMYLCASSPGGSGLADEQYFGPGTRLTVT.

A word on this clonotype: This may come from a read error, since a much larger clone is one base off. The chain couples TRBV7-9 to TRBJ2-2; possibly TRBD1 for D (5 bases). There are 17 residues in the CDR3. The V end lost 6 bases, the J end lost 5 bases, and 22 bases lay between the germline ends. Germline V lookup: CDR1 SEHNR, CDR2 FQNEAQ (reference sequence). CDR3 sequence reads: CASREGAGLAPTGELFF. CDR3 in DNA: TGTGCCAGCAGGGAAGGGGCAGGGCTTGCACCTACCGGGGAGCTGTTTTTT.

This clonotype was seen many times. The CDR3 coding sequence is TGTGCCAGCAGTTTTGCCCTTAGGACAGCACCTAACTATGGCTACACCTTC. Residues: CASSFALRTAPNYGYTF. This chain links TRBV12-3 or TRBV12-4 with TRBJ1-2; tentatively, D is TRBD1 (6 bases). Trimming took 3 bases from V and 0 from J, leaving 17 bases between them. This CDR3 is built from 17 residues.

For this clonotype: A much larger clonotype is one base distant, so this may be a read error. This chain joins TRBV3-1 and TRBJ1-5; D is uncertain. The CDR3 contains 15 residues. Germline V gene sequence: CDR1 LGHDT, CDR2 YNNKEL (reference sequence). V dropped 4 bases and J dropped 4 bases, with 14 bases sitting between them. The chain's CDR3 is CASSPQVSPNQPQHF. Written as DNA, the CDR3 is TGTGCCAGCAGCCCCCAAGTTTCCCCAAATCAGCCCCAGCATTTT.

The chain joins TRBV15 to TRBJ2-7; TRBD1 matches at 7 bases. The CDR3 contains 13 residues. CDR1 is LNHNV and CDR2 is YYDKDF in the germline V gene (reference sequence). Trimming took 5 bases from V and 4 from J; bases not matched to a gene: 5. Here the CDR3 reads CATSPGQQYEQYF. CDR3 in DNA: TGTGCCACCAGCCCGGGACAGCAATACGAGCAGTACTTC.

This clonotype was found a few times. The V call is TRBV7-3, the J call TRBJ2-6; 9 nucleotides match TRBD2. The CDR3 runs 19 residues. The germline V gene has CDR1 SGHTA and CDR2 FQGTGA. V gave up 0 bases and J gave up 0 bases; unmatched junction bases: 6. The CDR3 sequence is CASSLTVAGAFSGANVLTF. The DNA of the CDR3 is TGTGCCAGCAGCTTAACCGTAGCGGGGGCCTTCTCTGGGGCCAACGTCCTGACTTTC.

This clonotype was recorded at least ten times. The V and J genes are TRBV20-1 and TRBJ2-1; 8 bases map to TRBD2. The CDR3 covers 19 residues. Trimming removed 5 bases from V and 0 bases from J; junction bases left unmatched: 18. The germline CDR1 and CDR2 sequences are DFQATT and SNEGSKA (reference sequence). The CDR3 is CSAPDGGGGTLSSYNEQFF. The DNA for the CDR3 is TGCAGTGCTCCCGATGGAGGCGGGGGGACTCTTAGCTCCTACAATGAGCAGTTCTTC.

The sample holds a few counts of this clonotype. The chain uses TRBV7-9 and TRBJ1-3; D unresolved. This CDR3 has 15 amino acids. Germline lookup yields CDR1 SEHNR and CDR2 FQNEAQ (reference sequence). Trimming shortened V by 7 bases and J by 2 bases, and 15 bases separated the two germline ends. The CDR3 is CASTLTTRPGNTIYF. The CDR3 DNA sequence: TGTGCCAGCACCCTAACCACCAGGCCTGGAAACACCATATATTTT.

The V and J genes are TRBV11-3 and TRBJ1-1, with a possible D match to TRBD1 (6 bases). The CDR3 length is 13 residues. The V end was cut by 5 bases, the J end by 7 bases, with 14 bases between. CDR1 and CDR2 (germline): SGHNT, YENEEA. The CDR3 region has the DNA TGTGCCAGCAGCGTCGGGACACTAGGTGAAGCTTTCTTT. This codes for CASSVGTLGEAFF.

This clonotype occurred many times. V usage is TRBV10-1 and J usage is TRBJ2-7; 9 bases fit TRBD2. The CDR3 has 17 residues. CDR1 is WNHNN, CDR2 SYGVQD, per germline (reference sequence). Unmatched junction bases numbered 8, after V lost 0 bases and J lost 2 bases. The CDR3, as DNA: TGCGCCAGCAGTGAGTCGGGGCCCGCGGGGGGGCCCTACGAGCAGTACTTC. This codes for CASSESGPAGGPYEQYF.

In DNA, the CDR3 is TGTGCCACCAGTGACCCCCCCGTGGTAGGACCAGGCCCCCCGTCTGGAAACACCATATATTTT. It is translated as CATSDPPVVGPGPPSGNTIYF. This rearrangement joins TRBV24-1 to TRBJ1-3, with no clear D. This CDR3 region has 21 residues. CDR1 is KGHDR and CDR2 is SFDVKD in the germline V gene. The ends were cut back, 4 bases at V and 1 base at J, with 28 bases in the middle.

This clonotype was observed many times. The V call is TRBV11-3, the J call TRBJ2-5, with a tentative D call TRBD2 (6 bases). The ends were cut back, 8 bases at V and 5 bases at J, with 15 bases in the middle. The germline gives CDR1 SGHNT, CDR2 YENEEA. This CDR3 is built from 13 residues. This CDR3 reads CASASGVRETQYF. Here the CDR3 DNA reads TGTGCCAGCGCTTCGGGGGTAAGGGAGACCCAGTACTTC.

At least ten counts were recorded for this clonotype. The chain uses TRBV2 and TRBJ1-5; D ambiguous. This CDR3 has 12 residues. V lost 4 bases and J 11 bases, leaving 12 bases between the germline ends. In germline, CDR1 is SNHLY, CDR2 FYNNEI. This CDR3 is CASSGMDTTQHF. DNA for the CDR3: TGTGCCAGCAGTGGGATGGATACAACCCAGCATTTT.

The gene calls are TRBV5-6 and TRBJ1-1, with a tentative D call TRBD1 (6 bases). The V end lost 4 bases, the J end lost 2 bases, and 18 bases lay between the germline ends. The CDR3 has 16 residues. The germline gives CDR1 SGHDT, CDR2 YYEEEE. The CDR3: CASSLLTTGLNTEAFF. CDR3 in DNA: TGTGCCAGCAGCCTACTTACAACAGGGCTAAACACTGAAGCTTTCTTT.

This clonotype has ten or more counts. CDR3 DNA: TGTGCCAGCAGTTTGGGGGGGGCGGTGGGTTTCGCAGATACGCAGTATTTT. Protein sequence: CASSLGGAVGFADTQYF. The chain has TRBV27 and TRBJ2-3, with a weak D call TRBD2 (7 bases). Deletions cut 3 bases from V and 4 bases from J, with 20 bases between. This CDR3 contains 17 residues. Germline CDR1 and CDR2: MNHEY and SMNVEV (reference sequence).

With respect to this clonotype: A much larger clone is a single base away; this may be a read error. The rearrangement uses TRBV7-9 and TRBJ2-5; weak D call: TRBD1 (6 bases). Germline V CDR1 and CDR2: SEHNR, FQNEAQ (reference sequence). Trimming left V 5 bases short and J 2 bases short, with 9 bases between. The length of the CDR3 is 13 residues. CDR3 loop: CASSATGQETQYF. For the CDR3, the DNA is TGTGCCAGCAGCGCAACAGGGCAAGAGACCCAGTACTTC. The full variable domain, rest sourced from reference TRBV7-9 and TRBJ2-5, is DTGVSQNPRHKITKRGQNVTFRCDPISEHNRLYWYRQTLGQGPEFLTYFQNEAQLEKSRLLSDRFSAERPKGSFSTLEIQRTEQGDSAMYLCASSATGQETQYFGPGTRLLVL.

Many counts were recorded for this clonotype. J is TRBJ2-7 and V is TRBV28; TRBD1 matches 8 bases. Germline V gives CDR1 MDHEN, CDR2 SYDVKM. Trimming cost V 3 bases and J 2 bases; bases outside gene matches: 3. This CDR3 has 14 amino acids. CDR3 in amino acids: CASSFQGAPYEQYF. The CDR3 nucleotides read TGTGCCAGCAGTTTCCAGGGGGCGCCCTACGAGCAGTACTTC.